These 8 T cell receptor beta chains originate from one sample sequenced in a study of shared clonotypes between healthy human individuals. Only in-frame clones appear in the TCRdb table, and some are missing; sequencing was by immunoSEQ multiplex PCR. The sample yields about 1 million clones, roughly 75% seen once. The sample was memory CD4+ T cells sorted from blood. As to subset: CD45RA-negative fraction. These TCRs come from a man in his late teens or twenties in good health.

The CDR3 loop is CASSGRGRGSYNEQFF. CDR3 sequence (DNA): TGTGCCAGCTCGGGACGGGGGCGCGGATCCTACAATGAGCAGTTCTTC. V usage is TRBV5-4 and J usage is TRBJ2-1; D is perhaps TRBD1 or TRBD2 (6 bases each). The germline gives CDR1 SGHNT, CDR2 YYREEE (reference sequence). V was trimmed by 7 bases and J by 1 base, leaving 18 bases between them. The CDR3 spans 16 residues.

The CDR3 spells CASSLETGDGYTF. CDR3 nucleotide sequence: TGCGCCAGCAGCTTGGAGACAGGGGATGGCTACACCTTC. This chain joins TRBV5-1 and TRBJ1-2; 8 bases map to TRBD1. In germline, CDR1 is SGHRS, CDR2 YFSETQ. The trim removed 0 bases at V and 6 bases at J, leaving 1 base unmatched. This CDR3 has 13 amino acids.

This rearrangement joins TRBV15 to TRBJ1-6; tentative D call: TRBD1 (6 bases). The CDR3 runs 16 residues. Germline CDR1 and CDR2: LNHNV and YYDKDF (reference sequence). V dropped 3 bases and J dropped 7 bases, with 16 bases sitting between them. CDR3 sequence (DNA): TGTGCCACCAGCAGGGCGGCGGGGGCTAGGAATTCACCCCTCCACTTT. The encoded protein is CATSRAAGARNSPLHF.

The V and J genes are TRBV6-6 and TRBJ1-3, with no clear D. Per the germline V gene, CDR1 is MNHNY and CDR2 is SVGAGI (reference sequence). V was clipped by 5 bases and J by 4 bases, with 6 bases between them. CDR3 length: 12 amino acids. CDR3 in amino acids: CASSSVGNTIYF. The DNA of the CDR3 is TGTGCCAGCAGTAGCGTGGGAAACACCATATATTTT.

The rearrangement joins TRBV30 to TRBJ1-1; tentatively, D is TRBD1 (5 bases). CDR3 length equals 15 residues. V lost 5 bases and J lost 5, with 21 bases in between. CDR1 is GTSNPN and CDR2 is SVGIG in the germline V gene (reference sequence). Here the CDR3 reads CAWGQREARVTEAFF. The CDR3 DNA reads as TGTGCCTGGGGCCAACGCGAGGCCAGGGTTACTGAAGCTTTCTTT.

The CDR3 DNA is TGTGCCAGCAGCCAGGGACTAGCGGGCCCGGGAAACATTCAGTACTTC. Its translation: CASSQGLAGPGNIQYF. The chain links TRBV4-2 to TRBJ2-4, with 12 bases lining up with TRBD2. The ends lost 3 bases at V and 6 bases at J; junction bases unmatched: 6. The CDR3 has 16 residues. Germline V gene data show CDR1 as LGHNA and CDR2 as YNFKEQ.

CDR3 sequence (DNA): TGTGCCAGCAGCCCCCATGGGGACTTCGAGGAGACCCAGTACTTC. This gives the protein CASSPHGDFEETQYF. This sequence joins TRBV5-5 and TRBJ2-5, with D perhaps matching TRBD2 (6 bases). The CDR3 has 15 amino acids. The V and J ends lost 4 bases and 5 bases respectively, with 18 bases between them. Germline lookup yields CDR1 SGHKS and CDR2 YYEKEE (reference sequence).

This rearrangement joins TRBV7-2 to TRBJ2-5; D is unresolved. Germline CDR1 SGHTA, CDR2 FQGNSA. Trimming took off 5 bases at V and 5 bases at J, with 12 bases between the two ends. CDR3 length: 13 residues. CDR3: CASSPLGSETQYF. The CDR3 DNA reads as TGTGCCAGCAGCCCCCTCGGCTCGGAGACCCAGTACTTC.